This paragraph covers one T cell receptor (beta chain) sequence. As yet, its antigen is unknown. The data belong to a study of T cell repertoires in cytomegalovirus infection. Study details: The public TCR beta signatures pointed to both CMV infection and matching HLA type. Findings of the study overall: CMV-specific HLA-C-restricted TCR beta clonotypes dominated the ex vivo response.

TCRdb processed the reads anew with MiXCR; each CDR3 protein has one entry. In the table there are tens of thousands of distinct CDR3 sequences, roughly 20% of which are singletons. V trimming: 0 bases; J trimming: 7 bases; junction bases outside the gene matches: 6. The length of the CDR3 is 16 residues. Germline-derived CDR1 and CDR2 are MNHGY and SAAAGT. V usage is TRBV6-8 and J usage is TRBJ1-4; TRBD1 matches 9 bases. Specimen: PBMCs, sequenced either directly or after in vitro stimulation (not recorded which). This TCR came from a human donor in good health (CMV status not recorded). Some clones in this sample may be carry-over from other donors' samples. The CDR3: CASSYSKGTGSEKLFF. The CDR3 bases are TGTGCCAGCAGTTACTCGAAAGGGACAGGGAGTGAAAAACTGTTTTTT.